This TCR beta chain stems from a study of cytomegalovirus exposure and HLA in healthy donors. PCR employed 60 Vbeta and 13 Jbeta primers. The assay was immunoSEQ multiplex PCR, and TCRdb's table has in-frame clones only and misses some. Altogether about 200,000 clones are present, 75% to 90% being singletons, with the ten largest covering about 2.6%. Germline lookup yields CDR1 MNHNY and CDR2 SVGAGI (reference sequence). The ends were cut back, 6 bases at V and 2 bases at J, with 12 bases in the middle. The CDR3 length is 14 residues. Study-wide results and limits: A missense DCLRE1C variant was associated with V- and J-gene trimming of TCR beta chains in a later analysis, and an independent cohort replicated the association. TRBV6-2, TRBV6-3 and some other V segments were excluded as indistinguishable. Earlier results showed most TCR beta V segments being productive about 87% or about 30% of the time.

On this clone: Its cognate antigen is unknown.

The chain joins TRBV6-6 to TRBJ2-3; perhaps TRBD2 as D (6 bases). The clonotype originates from a woman in her 40s in good health and CMV-seronegative. The specimen sequenced was PBMCs. The CDR3 protein is CASRLARNTDTQYF. The CDR3 DNA sequence: TGTGCCAGCAGGCTAGCGCGTAACACAGATACGCAGTATTTT.